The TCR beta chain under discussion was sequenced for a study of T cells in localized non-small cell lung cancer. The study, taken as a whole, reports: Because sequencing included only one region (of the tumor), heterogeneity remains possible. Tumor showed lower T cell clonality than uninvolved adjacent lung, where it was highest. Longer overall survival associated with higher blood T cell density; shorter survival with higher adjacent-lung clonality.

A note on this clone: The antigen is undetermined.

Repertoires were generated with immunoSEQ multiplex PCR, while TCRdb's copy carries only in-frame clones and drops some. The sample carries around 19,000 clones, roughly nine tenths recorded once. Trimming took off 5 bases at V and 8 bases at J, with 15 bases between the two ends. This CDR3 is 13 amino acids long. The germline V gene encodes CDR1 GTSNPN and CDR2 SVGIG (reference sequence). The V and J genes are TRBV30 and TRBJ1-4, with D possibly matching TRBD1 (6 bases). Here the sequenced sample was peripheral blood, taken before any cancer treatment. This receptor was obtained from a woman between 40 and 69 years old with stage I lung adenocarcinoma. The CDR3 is CAWERNRGEKLFF. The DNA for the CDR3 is TGTGCCTGGGAACGGAATAGGGGGGAAAAACTGTTTTTT. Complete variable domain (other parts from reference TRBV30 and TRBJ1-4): SQTIHQWPATLVQPVGSPLSLECTVEGTSNPNLYWYRQAAGRGLQLLFYSVGIGQISSEVPQNLSASRPQDRQFILSSKKLLLSDSGFYLCAWERNRGEKLFFGSGTQLSVL.